These T cell receptor beta chains were read from a single sample in a study of control samples from healthy donors and cancer patients. TCRdb's copy holds only in-frame clones and misses some; the assay was immunoSEQ multiplex PCR. The data contain about 57,000 clones, 75% to 95% of them singletons. Sequencing was done on a sample of PBMCs. These receptor sequences come from a man aged 30 to 39 with colorectal cancer. Both conserved end residues are part of each CDR3.

CASSLDRYQPQHF,TRBV5-4,TRBJ1-5
CAISESGGGFMRTEAFF,TRBV10-3,TRBJ1-1
CASSYGREHSNQPQHF,TRBV6-6,TRBJ1-5
CASSPGVNGYTF,TRBV12-3/TRBV12-4,TRBJ1-2
CAWSDGFSNSGNTIYF,TRBV30,TRBJ1-3
CASSQGQGRKLFF,TRBV6-2/TRBV6-3,TRBJ1-4
CASSRGRKTEAFF,TRBV14,TRBJ1-1
CASNRGTGKLFF,TRBV19,TRBJ1-4
CASSYSGGNQPQHF,TRBV6-5,TRBJ1-5
CATRGTGDTEAFF,TRBV24-1,TRBJ1-1
CATGQRDYTEAFF,TRBV6-5,TRBJ1-1
CASSLTGTVSNQPQHF,TRBV7-2,TRBJ1-5
CSASVVRGQETQYF,TRBV20-1,TRBJ2-5
CASSDGYAAYEQYF,TRBV25-1,TRBJ2-7
CASSGGGAYEQYF,TRBV9,TRBJ2-7
CSARGGVELFF,TRBV20-1,TRBJ1-4
CSVGSGGARETQYF,TRBV29-1,TRBJ2-5
CASSPQGVRSTEAFF,TRBV13,TRBJ1-1
CASRPGTGGNQPQHF,TRBV27,TRBJ1-5
CASQGGAGDTQYF,TRBV19,TRBJ2-3
CASSLGPGGPYNEQFF,TRBV13,TRBJ2-1
CASSQEGGWSEKLFF,TRBV4-3,TRBJ1-4
CASSLDPGLEAFF,TRBV7-9,TRBJ1-1
CSVEPGGNTEAFF,TRBV29-1,TRBJ1-1
CASSLQGNYGYTF,TRBV27,TRBJ1-2
CASSLGQLNTEAFF,TRBV7-8,TRBJ1-1
CASSYLRGNTEAFF,TRBV5-4,TRBJ1-1
CASSHLLPGQLTDTQYF,TRBV3-1/TRBV3-2,TRBJ2-3
CASSEADRVGGYTF,TRBV6-1,TRBJ1-2
CAISDSGTAGNTIYF,TRBV10-3,TRBJ1-3
CASSPSFGTDTQYF,TRBV6-5,TRBJ2-3
CASSPNRNTEAFF,TRBV18,TRBJ1-1
CASSTGPVLKGSNQPQHF,TRBV4-1,TRBJ1-5
CSVVLDTDTQYF,TRBV29-1,TRBJ2-3
CASSLERSDTQYF,TRBV7-2,TRBJ2-3
CASSTGDRVFNEQFF,TRBV6-5,TRBJ2-1
CASSAPAFGNYGYTF,TRBV7-9,TRBJ1-2
CASSKGGGGEQFF,TRBV7-9,TRBJ2-1
CASRRAGQAYNEQFF,TRBV7-2,TRBJ2-1
CASSLNRDRGTYGYTF,TRBV6-6,TRBJ1-2
CASSFTGLNEKLFF,TRBV5-8,TRBJ1-4
CASRGYEGITDTQYF,TRBV5-1,TRBJ2-3
CATKFRDSFSPLHF,TRBV19,TRBJ1-6
CASSLEGLGGAKGYTF,TRBV7-2,TRBJ1-2
CASSQDSGFLNTGELFF,TRBV4-3,TRBJ2-2
CASSSKGNSTVRRTTEAFF,TRBV21-1,TRBJ1-1